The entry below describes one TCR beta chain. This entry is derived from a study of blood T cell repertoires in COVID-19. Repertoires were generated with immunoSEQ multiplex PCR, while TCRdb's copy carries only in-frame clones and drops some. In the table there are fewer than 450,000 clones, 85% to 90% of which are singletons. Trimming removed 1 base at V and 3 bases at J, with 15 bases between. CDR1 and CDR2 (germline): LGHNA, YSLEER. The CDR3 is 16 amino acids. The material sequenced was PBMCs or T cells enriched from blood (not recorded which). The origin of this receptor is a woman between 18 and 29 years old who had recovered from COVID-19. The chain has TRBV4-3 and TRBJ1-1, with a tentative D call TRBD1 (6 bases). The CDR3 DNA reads TGCGCCAGCAGCCAAGTGTACCAGGGGCCGTACACTGAAGCTTTCTTT. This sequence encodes CASSQVYQGPYTEAFF.